This is a list of T cell receptor beta chains from one sample in a study of shared clonotypes between healthy human individuals. Profiled with immunoSEQ multiplex PCR; TCRdb holds only in-frame clones, not every one. The repertoire holds 950,000 to 1,100,000 clones, with about 74% as singletons. The sequencing input was memory CD4+ T cells sorted from blood. The receptors come from a man younger than 30 in good health. CDR3s include the opening cysteine and the closing phenylalanine or tryptophan. Fields, in order: V gene, J gene, clone size, D gene, CDR3 length, CDR3 protein, CDR3 DNA. A D gene is named only where the DNA matches it firmly. For some rows the clone size is stated as once, few or many, or as a class when expanded; others skip it.

TRBV5-1,TRBJ1-4,few,TRBD1,15,CASSPQGATNEKLFF,TGCGCCAGCAGCCCGCAGGGGGCTACTAATGAAAAACTGTTTTTT
TRBV7-8,TRBJ2-7,.,.,16,CASSYGPSVVSHEQYF,TGTGCCAGCAGCTACGGTCCTAGCGTAGTATCCCACGAGCAGTACTTC
TRBV12-2,TRBJ2-3,.,.,13,CASSNRLTDTQYF,TGTGCAAGCTCCAACAGGCTAACAGATACGCAGTATTTT
TRBV5-1,TRBJ1-1,.,.,15,CASSLAPRDNTEAFF,TGCGCCAGCAGCTTGGCGCCCAGGGACAACACTGAAGCTTTCTTT
TRBV7-9,TRBJ2-3,once,.,14,CASSLGGSSDTQYF,TGTGCCAGCAGCTTAGGTGGCTCCTCAGATACGCAGTATTTT
TRBV11-2,TRBJ1-3,.,.,16,CASSLVGTTSGNTIYF,TGTGCCAGCAGCTTAGTCGGCACGACCTCTGGAAACACCATATATTTT
TRBV5-1,TRBJ2-7,.,.,13,CASSDGQSYEQYF,TGCGCCAGCAGCGATGGACAGTCCTACGAGCAGTACTTC
TRBV2,TRBJ2-7,few,.,17,CASSEALGFGNSYEQYF,TGTGCCAGCAGTGAAGCGCTCGGGTTTGGCAACTCCTACGAGCAGTACTTC
TRBV29-1,TRBJ2-2,.,.,14,CSVYNPAATGELFF,TGCAGCGTTTATAACCCGGCGGCCACCGGGGAGCTGTTTTTT
TRBV19,TRBJ2-7,.,TRBD2,17,CASSMGLRAGRTYEQYF,TGTGCCAGTAGTATGGGCTTGAGAGCGGGGAGGACCTACGAGCAGTACTTC
TRBV6-1,TRBJ1-2,.,.,15,CASNGLPGPNYGYTF,TGTGCCAGCAACGGCTTACCGGGACCCAACTATGGCTACACCTTC
TRBV30,TRBJ1-4,.,.,15,CAWTANRGASEKLFF,TGTGCCTGGACCGCCAACCGTGGGGCGAGTGAAAAACTGTTTTTT
TRBV30,TRBJ2-5,.,TRBD2,15,CAWSVAGGAPETQYF,TGTGCCTGGAGTGTAGCCGGGGGGGCTCCAGAGACCCAGTACTTC
TRBV28,TRBJ2-5,.,.,11,CASSLFGTQYF,TGTGCCAGCAGCCTATTCGGGACCCAGTACTTC
TRBV15,TRBJ2-3,.,.,16,CATSRQGLRVGDTQYF,TGTGCCACCAGCAGACAGGGTTTGCGGGTGGGTGATACGCAGTATTTT
TRBV4-3,TRBJ2-1,many,.,15,CASSQGLTGYNEQFF,TGCGCCAGCAGCCAAGGACTGACAGGCTACAATGAGCAGTTCTTC
TRBV6-5,TRBJ1-5,.,TRBD1,14,CATKTGGEVQPQHF,TGTGCCACCAAAACAGGGGGAGAAGTTCAGCCCCAGCATTTT
TRBV6-1,TRBJ1-2,.,.,13,CASKRDPNYGYTF,TGTGCCAGCAAACGGGACCCAAACTATGGCTACACCTTC
TRBV30,TRBJ1-5,.,.,13,CAWSPSGDQPQHF,TGTGCCTGGAGTCCCTCGGGGGATCAGCCCCAGCACTTT
TRBV30,TRBJ2-7,.,.,14,CAWSVWSGLYEQYF,TGTGCCTGGAGTGTATGGAGCGGACTGTACGAGCAGTACTTC
TRBV6-5,TRBJ1-1,.,.,13,CASSSLQEPEAFF,TGTGCCAGCAGTTCGTTACAGGAACCTGAAGCTTTCTTT
TRBV7-9,TRBJ2-7,few,TRBD1,14,CASSMTGGSYEQYF,TGTGCCAGCAGCATGACAGGGGGCTCCTACGAGCAGTACTTC
TRBV4-1,TRBJ1-4,.,.,18,CASSPLGGKPTTNEKLFF,TGCGCCAGCAGCCCCCTTGGGGGAAAACCAACAACTAATGAAAAACTGTTTTTT
TRBV6-5,TRBJ1-1,.,.,13,CASQRQLNTEAFF,TGTGCCAGCCAACGACAGTTGAACACTGAAGCTTTCTTT
TRBV5-1,TRBJ2-7,few,TRBD2,16,CASRPILAGVLYEQYF,TGCGCCAGCCGACCCATCCTGGCGGGGGTCCTCTACGAGCAGTACTTC
TRBV18,TRBJ1-6,.,.,16,CASSPLGDLPLSPLHF,TGTGCCAGCTCACCACTGGGGGACCTGCCGTTGTCACCCCTCCACTTT
TRBV6-1,TRBJ1-2,.,TRBD1,18,CASSEKGQGGWAIYGYTF,TGTGCCAGCAGTGAAAAAGGACAGGGCGGTTGGGCTATCTATGGCTACACCTTC
TRBV27,TRBJ1-2,.,.,14,CASRAWGGKDGYTF,TGTGCCAGCAGAGCCTGGGGGGGCAAGGATGGCTACACCTTC
TRBV19,TRBJ2-7,.,TRBD1,15,CASSNPGQGFYEQYF,TGTGCCAGTAGTAATCCGGGACAGGGTTTCTACGAGCAGTACTTC
TRBV11-2,TRBJ1-4,.,.,14,CASSLVFRDEKLFF,TGTGCCAGCAGCTTAGTCTTCCGGGATGAAAAACTGTTTTTT
TRBV5-1,TRBJ2-5,.,TRBD1,16,CASSLAKGQGLETQYF,TGCGCCAGCAGCTTGGCCAAGGGACAGGGCTTAGAGACCCAGTACTTC
TRBV27,TRBJ2-3,.,.,13,CASSVSGTDTQYF,TGTGCCAGCAGTGTTAGCGGCACAGATACGCAGTATTTT
TRBV5-4,TRBJ2-3,few,TRBD1,16,CASSFPGDRVADTQYF,TGTGCCAGCAGCTTTCCGGGCGACAGGGTGGCAGATACGCAGTATTTT
TRBV6-1,TRBJ2-1,.,TRBD2,17,CASSEARGVGSYNEQFF,TGTGCCAGCAGTGAAGCGCGGGGGGTAGGCTCCTACAATGAGCAGTTCTTC
TRBV5-6,TRBJ2-3,.,TRBD2,16,CASSSGLAGGADTQYF,TGTGCCAGCAGTTCCGGACTAGCGGGGGGTGCAGATACGCAGTATTTT
TRBV9,TRBJ1-5,few,TRBD1,14,CASSVTGANQPQHF,TGTGCCAGCAGCGTGACAGGGGCCAATCAGCCCCAGCATTTT
TRBV6-5,TRBJ1-4,.,.,15,CASSLVFGGGEKLFF,TGTGCCAGCAGTTTGGTCTTCGGGGGCGGGGAAAAACTGTTTTTT
TRBV7-2,TRBJ2-5,many,.,14,CASSFKRDQETQYF,TGTGCCAGCAGCTTTAAACGGGACCAAGAGACCCAGTACTTC
TRBV6-5,TRBJ1-5,.,.,13,CASSYQSNQPQHF,TGTGCCAGCAGTTATCAAAGCAATCAGCCCCAGCATTTT
TRBV5-6,TRBJ2-7,.,TRBD1,13,CASSLTGSVEQYF,TGTGCCAGCAGCCTGACAGGGAGTGTCGAGCAGTACTTC
TRBV7-3,TRBJ2-7,.,.,13,CASSSSPGYEQYF,TGTGCCAGCAGCTCTAGCCCAGGCTACGAGCAGTACTTC
TRBV19,TRBJ1-5,.,.,13,CASSLGTDQPQHF,TGTGCCAGTAGTCTAGGGACGGATCAGCCCCAGCATTTT
TRBV28,TRBJ2-3,.,TRBD2,17,CASSSPGLAGRTDTQYF,TGTGCCAGCAGTTCCCCCGGACTAGCGGGGCGCACAGATACGCAGTATTTT
TRBV10-1,TRBJ2-3,.,TRBD2,14,CASSGAGSTDTQYF,TGCGCCAGCAGTGGAGCGGGGAGCACAGATACGCAGTATTTT
TRBV5-8,TRBJ2-3,.,.,17,CASSLFFVDDGTDTQYF,TGTGCCAGCAGCTTGTTTTTTGTAGATGACGGCACAGATACGCAGTATTTT
TRBV9,TRBJ1-2,.,TRBD1,14,CASSVSSQTGPYTF,TGTGCCAGCAGCGTAAGTTCCCAGACAGGGCCATACACCTTC
TRBV18,TRBJ1-2,.,.,13,CASSPDFGYGYTF,TGTGCCAGCTCACCCGATTTCGGCTATGGCTACACCTTC
TRBV27,TRBJ1-2,.,.,12,CASSSLGGSYTF,TGTGCCAGCAGTTCCCTGGGGGGATCCTACACCTTC
TRBV9,TRBJ2-5,.,.,14,CASSVGGLGETQYF,TGTGCCAGCAGCGTAGGAGGGCTAGGGGAGACCCAGTACTTC
TRBV7-3,TRBJ2-1,once,TRBD2,20,CASSIPSGGDNSRPYNEQFF,TGTGCCAGCAGCATACCTAGCGGGGGAGACAATTCAAGACCCTACAATGAGCAGTTCTTC
TRBV7-2,TRBJ2-3,.,.,15,CASSLGSRVTDTQYF,TGTGCCAGCAGCTTAGGATCGAGGGTCACAGATACGCAGTATTTT
TRBV5-1,TRBJ1-2,.,.,15,CASSLGTGHAGSYTF,TGCGCCAGCAGCTTGGGAACAGGGCACGCCGGAAGCTACACCTTC
TRBV10-3,TRBJ2-7,.,.,14,CAISEGAGSYEQYF,TGTGCCATCAGTGAGGGGGCCGGGTCCTACGAGCAGTACTTC
TRBV7-9,TRBJ2-2,few,TRBD1,16,CASRQRQGALPGELFF,TGTGCCAGCAGACAAAGACAGGGGGCGCTTCCTGGGGAGCTGTTTTTT